The 20 T cell receptor beta chains below all came from one sample that was sequenced in a study of cytomegalovirus exposure and HLA in healthy donors. 60 Vbeta and 13 Jbeta primers were used in PCR. Data came from immunoSEQ multiplex PCR; TCRdb stores just in-frame clones and leaves some out. Altogether more than 150,000 clones are present, about four fifths being singletons, with the ten largest covering about 0.4%. Sequences were obtained from PBMCs. The receptors stem from a boy under 10 years old in good health and CMV-seronegative.

The chain carries TRBV2 and TRBJ1-2, with TRBD1 as a possible D gene (6 bases). V dropped 0 bases and J dropped 8 bases, with 19 bases sitting between them. In germline, CDR1 is SNHLY, CDR2 FYNNEI. The CDR3 is 16 residues long. CDR3 loop: CASSEATEGVLRGYTF. The CDR3 DNA reads TGTGCCAGCAGTGAAGCTACAGAGGGGGTTCTGCGGGGCTACACCTTC.

This sequence joins TRBV28 and TRBJ1-2; D gene ambiguous. Germline V gives CDR1 MDHEN, CDR2 SYDVKM. The CDR3 consists of 15 residues. V lost 2 bases to trimming and J lost 9 bases, with 19 bases between them. Here the CDR3 reads CASSLIEQPHKSYTF. Written as DNA, the CDR3 is TGTGCCAGCAGTTTAATCGAACAGCCCCACAAGAGCTACACCTTC.

This clone is a singleton in its sample. This chain connects TRBV15 to TRBJ1-2; 7 nucleotides align to TRBD1. There are 14 residues in the CDR3. Losses at the gene ends were 6 bases for V and 6 bases for J; bases not matched to a gene: 10. Germline V gene lookup returns CDR1 LNHNV and CDR2 YYDKDF (reference sequence). CDR3 coding DNA: TGTGCCACCAGTCCTCTCGAAGGGGGCAATGGCTACACCTTC. It codes for CATSPLEGGNGYTF.

The chain uses TRBV28 and TRBJ2-5; TRBD1 agrees at 8 bases. Trimming removed 8 bases from V and 1 base from J; junction bases left unmatched: 9. Per germline, CDR1 MDHEN and CDR2 SYDVKM. The CDR3 length is 15 residues. The CDR3 DNA reads TGTGCCAGCCAAAACCCCAGGGGGCTCCAAGAGACCCAGTACTTC. Protein: CASQNPRGLQETQYF.

The chain is built from TRBV5-4 and TRBJ2-3; 9 bases line up with TRBD2. After removal of 2 bases from V and 5 bases from J, the junction contained 6 bases not matched to a gene. Germline-derived CDR1 and CDR2 are SGHNT and YYREEE (reference sequence). The CDR3 loop spans 15 amino acids. The CDR3 DNA reads as TGTGCCAGCAGCTTTTCTAGCGGGGAGCAAGATACGCAGTATTTT. This codes for CASSFSSGEQDTQYF.

The chain combines TRBV30 with TRBJ1-6, with 7 bases fitting TRBD1. The CDR3 runs 16 residues. The germline gives CDR1 GTSNPN, CDR2 SVGIG (reference sequence). Unmatched junction bases numbered 7, after V lost 5 bases and J lost 0 bases. CDR3 nucleotides: TGTGCCTGGGAGGGACAGCGGAGCTCCTATAATTCACCCCTCCACTTT. Translation gives CAWEGQRSSYNSPLHF.

This clone has only one observation. Other DNA variants within this sample encode the same CDR3. This chain links TRBV18 with TRBJ2-7; 12 bases line up with TRBD1. J was trimmed by 4 bases and V by 3 bases; bases with no gene match: 1. In germline, CDR1 is KGHSH, CDR2 LQKENI. The CDR3 loop spans 14 amino acids. CDR3 amino acids: CASSPGQGAYEQYF. CDR3 in DNA: TGTGCCAGCTCACCGGGACAGGGGGCGTACGAGCAGTACTTC.

The chain has TRBV6-1 and TRBJ2-6; 9 bases match TRBD1. This CDR3 has 18 amino acids. Germline loops: CDR1 MNHNS, CDR2 SASEGT. V was clipped by 4 bases and J by 4 bases; unmatched bases: 11. The CDR3 loop reads CASSVIHGTGIGANVLTF. The CDR3 bases are TGTGCCAGCAGTGTAATTCACGGGACAGGGATCGGGGCCAACGTCCTGACTTTC.

Remarks on this clone: The same CDR3 arises from other DNA sequences in this sample as well. The rearrangement links TRBV5-1 to TRBJ2-1, with 14 positions matching TRBD2. The V gene end was trimmed by 4 bases and the J gene end by 0 bases; junction bases not matched to a gene: 6. The CDR3 covers 18 residues. In germline, CDR1 is SGHRS, CDR2 YFSETQ. CDR3: CASSRGLAGGSSYNEQFF. CDR3 nucleotides: TGCGCCAGCAGCCGTGGACTAGCGGGAGGCAGCTCCTACAATGAGCAGTTCTTC.

The J gene is TRBJ2-4, the V gene TRBV5-4, with D perhaps TRBD1 (5 bases). Trimming shortened V by 0 bases and J by 1 base, and 11 bases separated the two germline ends. This CDR3 region has 16 residues. From germline, CDR1 is SGHNT and CDR2 YYREEE (reference sequence). In DNA form, the CDR3 reads TGTGCCAGCAGCTTGGAAGGGGCGCTCGCCAAAAACATTCAGTACTTC. Translated: CASSLEGALAKNIQYF. Using reference TRBV5-4 and TRBJ2-4 for the parts outside the CDR3, the full variable domain is ETGVTQSPTHLIKTRGQQVTLRCSSQSGHNTVSWYQQALGQGPQFIFQYYREEENGRGNFPPRFSGLQFPNYSSELNVNALELDDSALYLCASSLEGALAKNIQYFGAGTRLSVL.

The chain joins TRBV7-9 to TRBJ2-7, with 8 bases identical to TRBD2. There are 14 residues in the CDR3. With V trimmed by 5 bases and J by 2 bases, 5 bases remained unmatched. Germline values: CDR1 SEHNR, CDR2 FQNEAQ (reference sequence). The chain's CDR3 is CASSREGSTYEQYF. The CDR3 region has the DNA TGTGCCAGCAGCCGGGAGGGGTCAACCTACGAGCAGTACTTC.

This sequence joins TRBV5-1 and TRBJ2-3, with D tentatively TRBD2 (5 bases). This CDR3 comprises 15 residues. Trimming left V 5 bases short and J 0 bases short, with 13 bases between. In germline, CDR1 is SGHRS, CDR2 YFSETQ. The CDR3 DNA is TGCGCCAGCAGGGTGGAATGGACTAGCACAGATACGCAGTATTTT. It encodes CASRVEWTSTDTQYF.

V is TRBV5-4 and J is TRBJ2-5; 10 nucleotides align to TRBD2. CDR1 is SGHNT and CDR2 is YYREEE in the germline V gene (reference sequence). The V segment lost 1 base and the J segment 0 bases; nucleotides outside the gene matches: 0. The CDR3 runs to 15 residues. CDR3 nucleotide sequence: TGTGCCAGCAGCTTGCTAGCGGGGGACCAAGAGACCCAGTACTTC. As protein: CASSLLAGDQETQYF.

The rearrangement uses TRBV2 and TRBJ1-3; TRBD1 is a possible D gene (5 bases). The CDR3 consists of 17 residues. Trimming removed 3 bases at V and 0 bases at J, with 15 bases between. Germline V lookup: CDR1 SNHLY, CDR2 FYNNEI. The CDR3 protein is CASSDDLGRASGNTIYF. As DNA, the CDR3 is TGTGCCAGCAGTGACGATTTGGGCAGGGCCTCTGGAAACACCATATATTTT.

This chain uses TRBV19 with TRBJ2-7; D might be TRBD1 (5 bases). CDR1 and CDR2 (germline): LNHDA, SQIVND (reference sequence). V was trimmed by 3 bases and J by 0 bases, leaving 9 bases between them. The CDR3 has 14 amino acids. The CDR3 is CASSISGASYEQYF. The CDR3 DNA follows: TGTGCCAGTAGTATTAGTGGGGCCTCCTACGAGCAGTACTTC.

The V gene is TRBV6-7, the J gene TRBJ1-2, with a possible D match to TRBD1 (6 bases). TRBV6-7 counts as an open reading frame of uncertain function. This CDR3 has 18 residues. Trimming removed 2 bases at V and 0 bases at J, with 19 bases between. As DNA, the CDR3 is TGTGCCAGCAGTTACCACTCCGGGACACCCACCTCTAACTATGGCTACACCTTC. It translates to CASSYHSGTPTSNYGYTF.

This chain joins TRBV5-1 and TRBJ2-3; no definite D call. This CDR3 contains 16 residues. Germline values: CDR1 SGHRS, CDR2 YFSETQ. The V and J ends lost 0 bases and 0 bases respectively, with 11 bases between them. CDR3 region: CASSLVQASSTDTQYF. CDR3 nucleotides: TGCGCCAGCAGCTTGGTCCAAGCGTCTAGCACAGATACGCAGTATTTT.

V gene TRBV27 combines with J gene TRBJ1-3; D not resolved. Germline values: CDR1 MNHEY, CDR2 SMNVEV (reference sequence). The ends were cut back, 6 bases at V and 13 bases at J, with 40 bases in the middle. The CDR3 spans 20 residues. The CDR3, as DNA: TGTGCCAGCAGACCACTCGGACGGAAGATAGGGTGGGAGGCCCTGAACAGAATATATTTT. Protein sequence: CASRPLGRKIGWEALNRIYF.

The chain carries TRBV9 and TRBJ1-1; 7 bases match TRBD1. This CDR3 contains 15 residues. Per germline, CDR1 SGDLS and CDR2 YYNGEE. Trimming at V came to 0 bases and at J to 3 bases, leaving 5 bases not matched to a gene. The CDR3 is CASSVDEGAYTEAFF. The CDR3 DNA sequence: TGTGCCAGCAGCGTAGATGAGGGGGCCTACACTGAAGCTTTCTTT.

CDR3: CASSRDRNTEAFF. CDR3 nucleotides: TGTGCCAGCAGCCGGGACAGGAACACTGAAGCTTTCTTT. The rearrangement links TRBV7-9 to TRBJ1-1; 7 positions match TRBD1. The length of the CDR3 is 13 residues. CDR1 is SEHNR, CDR2 FQNEAQ, per germline (reference sequence). J lost 1 base, V lost 5 bases, and 1 base had no gene match. The entire variable domain, with the rest obtained from reference TRBV7-9 and TRBJ1-1, is as follows: DTGVSQNPRHKITKRGQNVTFRCDPISEHNRLYWYRQTLGQGPEFLTYFQNEAQLEKSRLLSDRFSAERPKGSFSTLEIQRTEQGDSAMYLCASSRDRNTEAFFGQGTRLTVV.